The 11 T cell receptor beta chains listed next were all sequenced from one sample in a study of T cell responses to AZD1222 COVID-19 vaccine. Profiling relied on immunoSEQ multiplex PCR, and the TCRdb table lists in-frame clones only, not all of them. Found here are over 85,000 clones, approximately 90% of them singletons; the top ten hold 7.5%. The starting material was peripheral blood, obtained on day 0 of AZD1222 vaccination. The receptors were gathered from an adult in good health.

This clone was found once. The rearrangement joins TRBV7-2 to TRBJ2-5; possible D gene TRBD1, 6 bases. In germline, CDR1 is SGHTA, CDR2 FQGNSA. V was clipped by 5 bases and J by 7 bases, with 23 bases between them. The CDR3 runs to 16 residues. The CDR3 loop is CASSTQTGTLGWTQYF. DNA for the CDR3: TGTGCCAGCAGCACTCAAACAGGGACACTCGGGTGGACCCAGTACTTC.

The chain carries TRBV28 and TRBJ2-7; no clear D gene. Germline V gene data show CDR1 as MDHEN and CDR2 as SYDVKM. The CDR3 runs to 13 residues. Deletions cut 2 bases from V and 0 bases from J, with 5 bases between. In DNA, the CDR3 is TGTGCCAGCAGTTTAGACAACTCCTACGAGCAGTACTTC. Its translation: CASSLDNSYEQYF.

This chain links TRBV5-1 with TRBJ2-5; tentatively, D is TRBD1 (6 bases). The CDR3 has 16 residues. Germline CDR1 reads SGHRS; CDR2 reads YFSETQ. The V end lost 0 bases, the J end lost 6 bases, and 18 bases lay between the germline ends. The CDR3, as DNA: TGCGCCAGCAGCTTGGCCGGGTCTCAGGGGATACAGACCCAGTACTTC. Its translation is CASSLAGSQGIQTQYF.

The gene calls are TRBV7-2 and TRBJ2-3; D is unresolved. V lost 1 base and J lost 5, with 13 bases in between. The CDR3 extends over 15 amino acids. The germline CDR1 and CDR2 sequences are SGHTA and FQGNSA. The CDR3 DNA reads as TGTGCCAGCAGCTTAGATCCGGGTATAGGAGATACGCAGTATTTT. Encoded protein: CASSLDPGIGDTQYF.

The gene calls are TRBV6-4 and TRBJ1-4, with TRBD1 identical over 8 bases. The CDR3 covers 15 residues. CDR1 and CDR2 (germline): MRHNA, SNTAGT. V shed 4 bases and J 8 bases; nucleotides not matched to a gene: 9. The CDR3 sequence: CASSGRQGRVEKLFF. CDR3 DNA sequence: TGTGCCAGCAGTGGACGACAGGGGAGGGTGGAAAAACTGTTTTTT.

The chain couples TRBV5-1 to TRBJ1-4; D is uncertain. CDR1 and CDR2 from the germline V gene are SGHRS and YFSETQ. The CDR3 totals 16 residues. V lost 4 bases and J lost 2, with 15 bases in between. The CDR3 DNA is TGCGCCAGCAGCGCAAGTGAGGCTAGGACTAATGAAAAACTGTTTTTT. Translating gives CASSASEARTNEKLFF.

This clone was observed once. The chain uses TRBV19 and TRBJ1-6; a weak D match, TRBD1 (6 bases). This CDR3 is built from 17 residues. V was pared by 0 bases and J by 7 bases, with 16 bases between. Per germline, CDR1 LNHDA and CDR2 SQIVND (reference sequence). CDR3 amino acids: CASSIDVTGSWNSPLHF. Here the CDR3 DNA reads TGTGCCAGTAGTATAGATGTAACAGGGTCTTGGAATTCACCCCTCCACTTT.

The chain carries TRBV20-1 and TRBJ1-2; weak D call: TRBD1 (5 bases). The germline gives CDR1 DFQATT, CDR2 SNEGSKA (reference sequence). Trimming stripped 3 bases from V and 3 bases from J, with 11 bases between. The CDR3 covers 13 residues. For the CDR3, the DNA is TGCAGTGCTAGTCGGACACAGGACTATGGCTACACCTTC. Amino acids: CSASRTQDYGYTF.

The chain employs TRBV3-1 (or the pseudogene TRBV3-2) and TRBJ2-5, with D unclear. This CDR3 region has 12 residues. V lost 1 base and J lost 2, with 2 bases in between. Germline assignment: CDR1 LGHDT and CDR2 YNNKEL (reference sequence). DNA for the CDR3: TGTGCCAGCAGCCAAGGTCAAGAGACCCAGTACTTC. This codes for CASSQGQETQYF.

This sequence joins TRBV5-1 and TRBJ2-5, with a weak D call TRBD1 (6 bases). V lost 7 bases, J lost 5 bases, and 15 bases lay in between. This CDR3 is 13 amino acids long. Germline V lookup: CDR1 SGHRS, CDR2 YFSETQ. DNA for the CDR3: TGCGCCAGCGGACGGACAGTTGGGGAGACCCAGTACTTC. It encodes CASGRTVGETQYF. The whole variable domain, remainder taken from reference TRBV5-1 and TRBJ2-5, is KAGVTQTPRYLIKTRGQQVTLSCSPISGHRSVSWYQQTPGQGLQFLFEYFSETQRNKGNFPGRFSGRQFSNSRSEMNVSTLELGDSALYLCASGRTVGETQYFGPGTRLLVL.

The table lists this clone with a few counts. This rearrangement joins TRBV2 to TRBJ2-5, with 9 bases matching TRBD2. CDR1 is SNHLY, CDR2 FYNNEI, per germline. Trimming removed 6 bases from V and 2 bases from J; junction bases left unmatched: 10. The CDR3 is 16 amino acids. Written as DNA, the CDR3 is TGTGCCAGCAGGCAGCAACTCCTAGCGGGACAAGAGACCCAGTACTTC. Amino acids: CASRQQLLAGQETQYF.